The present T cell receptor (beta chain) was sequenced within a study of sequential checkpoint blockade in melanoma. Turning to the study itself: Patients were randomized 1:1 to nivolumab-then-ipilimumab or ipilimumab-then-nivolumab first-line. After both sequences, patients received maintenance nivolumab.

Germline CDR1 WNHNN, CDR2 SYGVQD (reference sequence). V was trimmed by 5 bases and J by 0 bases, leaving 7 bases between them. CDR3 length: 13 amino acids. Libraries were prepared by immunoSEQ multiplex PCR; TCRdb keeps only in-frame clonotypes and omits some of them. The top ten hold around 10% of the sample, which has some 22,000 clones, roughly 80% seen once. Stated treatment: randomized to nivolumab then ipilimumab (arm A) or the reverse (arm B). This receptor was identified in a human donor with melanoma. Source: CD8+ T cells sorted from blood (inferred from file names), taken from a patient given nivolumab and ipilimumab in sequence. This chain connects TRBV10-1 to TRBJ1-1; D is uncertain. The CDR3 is CASSPEVNTEAFF. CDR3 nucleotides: TGCGCCAGCAGTCCGGAGGTGAACACTGAAGCTTTCTTT.